The entry below describes one T cell receptor (beta chain). Its antigen is unidentified. 13 Jbeta primers and 60 Vbeta primers were used for the PCR. Sequencing was performed with immunoSEQ multiplex PCR; in TCRdb, only in-frame clones are kept and a portion is missing. The specimen's table records roughly 100,000 clones. The data are from a study of cytomegalovirus exposure and HLA in healthy donors. Looking at the study overall: Earlier, 150 million to 200 million T cells were analyzed, and 117 million unique TCR beta sequences were found among them. Notes on the study in general: Immune exposure information available was restricted to CMV serostatus. Because they were indistinguishable, some V segments, including TRBV6-2 and TRBV6-3, were excluded. TCR beta sequences reportedly predicted the HLA-A and HLA-B alleles of most subjects accurately.

The V end lost 0 bases, the J end lost 4 bases, and 16 bases lay between the germline ends. The CDR3 length is 16 residues. CDR1 is MNHEY and CDR2 is SVGAGI in the germline V gene. The receptor comes from a man aged 45-65 years in good health and CMV-seropositive. This chain connects TRBV6-5 to TRBJ2-7, with D perhaps TRBD2 (5 bases). The sequenced material came from PBMCs. CDR3 nucleotides: TGTGCCAGCAGTTACTCCGGCATTTTAACTAGTTACGAGCAGTACGTC. It specifies CASSYSGILTSYEQYV.